Listed here is a single T cell receptor (beta chain). Its antigen remains unidentified. These data come from a study of identical twins. Findings and limits, study-wide: When twins shared out-of-frame alpha sequences, those sequences had excess low generation probability. For cord blood, abundant beta clonotypes had fewer insertions, unlike memory repertoires, which showed none.

In every case, the donor was a healthy Caucasian. A universal primer binding site was introduced by template switching. The final cDNA contained unique molecular identifiers. Using its own MiXCR run on the 5' RACE reads, TCRdb lists one record per CDR3 protein. Seen here are roughly 1.6 million distinct CDR3 sequences, roughly a third observed once, and the top ten hold about 0.27%. The V gene's germline CDR1 is SGHRS and CDR2 YFSETQ. Deletions cut 5 bases from V and 6 bases from J, with 5 bases between. This CDR3 spans 11 amino acids. Sequencing used cord blood. The chain joins TRBV5-1 to TRBJ2-2; D unresolved. The origin of this receptor is a newborn girl in good health. CDR3 protein: CASRIAGELFF. The CDR3 DNA sequence: TGCGCCAGCAGGATTGCCGGGGAGCTGTTTTTT.